The rows below give T cell receptor beta chains drawn from one sample of a study of blood T cell repertoires in COVID-19. Using immunoSEQ multiplex PCR, the repertoire was profiled, and TCRdb retains in-frame clones only, with some absent. This table holds 180,000 or so clones, roughly 84% found once. Sample: PBMCs or T cells enriched from blood (not recorded which). Receptors originate from a man aged 50 or older who had recovered from COVID-19. The CDR3 runs from the conserved cysteine through the conserved F or W. A D gene is named only where the DNA matches it firmly. Only some rows state a clone size, as once, few, many or a class for expanded clones.

J gene: TRBJ2-6; D gene: -; clone size: -; V gene: TRBV18; CDR3 protein: CASSPPGLRQSGANVLTF; CDR3 DNA: TGTGCCAGCTCACCGCCGGGACTTCGGCAATCTGGGGCCAACGTCCTGACTTTC
J gene: TRBJ1-5; D gene: -; clone size: -; V gene: TRBV10-3; CDR3 protein: CAISVGDRAGNQPQHF; CDR3 DNA: TGTGCCATCAGTGTAGGGGATAGGGCGGGCAATCAGCCCCAGCATTTT
J gene: TRBJ1-5; D gene: -; clone size: -; V gene: TRBV2; CDR3 protein: CASSDRQGNQPQHF; CDR3 DNA: TGTGCCAGCAGTGATCGGCAGGGTAATCAGCCCCAGCATTTT
J gene: TRBJ1-1; D gene: -; clone size: -; V gene: TRBV3-1/TRBV3-2; CDR3 protein: CASSRTVNTEAFF; CDR3 DNA: TGTGCCAGCAGCCGGACAGTGAACACTGAAGCTTTCTTT
J gene: TRBJ1-2; D gene: -; clone size: -; V gene: TRBV6-5; CDR3 protein: CASSSWGERDGYTF; CDR3 DNA: TGTGCCAGCAGTTCGTGGGGGGAACGGGATGGCTACACCTTC
J gene: TRBJ1-5; D gene: -; clone size: -; V gene: TRBV12-3/TRBV12-4; CDR3 protein: CASSMVENQPQHF; CDR3 DNA: TGTGCCAGCAGTATGGTAGAAAATCAGCCCCAGCATTTT
J gene: TRBJ1-2; D gene: TRBD1; clone size: once; V gene: TRBV4-1; CDR3 protein: CASSRQGRLDGYTF; CDR3 DNA: TGCGCCAGCAGTCGACAGGGGCGTTTGGATGGCTACACCTTC
J gene: TRBJ2-7; D gene: -; clone size: -; V gene: TRBV5-1; CDR3 protein: CASSPSTGPYEQYF; CDR3 DNA: TGCGCCAGCAGCCCCTCCACAGGGCCCTACGAGCAGTACTTC
J gene: TRBJ1-1; D gene: -; clone size: -; V gene: TRBV12-3/TRBV12-4; CDR3 protein: CASSSGVSTEAFF; CDR3 DNA: TGTGCCAGCAGCTCAGGGGTCAGCACTGAAGCTTTCTTT
J gene: TRBJ2-7; D gene: TRBD2; clone size: -; V gene: TRBV2; CDR3 protein: CASGARTSGGAGEQYF; CDR3 DNA: TGTGCCAGCGGGGCCCGGACTAGCGGGGGGGCCGGCGAGCAGTACTTC
J gene: TRBJ2-6; D gene: -; clone size: -; V gene: TRBV4-1; CDR3 protein: CASSQDSSGANVLTF; CDR3 DNA: TGCGCCAGCAGCCAGGACAGCTCTGGGGCCAACGTCCTGACTTTC
J gene: TRBJ1-5; D gene: -; clone size: few; V gene: TRBV19; CDR3 protein: CASRGGVLHSNQPQHF; CDR3 DNA: TGTGCCAGTAGAGGAGGGGTGCTTCATAGCAATCAGCCCCAGCATTTT
J gene: TRBJ2-3; D gene: TRBD2; clone size: -; V gene: TRBV29-1; CDR3 protein: CSVEGLAGGAADTQYF; CDR3 DNA: TGCAGCGTTGAGGGACTAGCGGGGGGAGCAGCAGATACGCAGTATTTT
J gene: TRBJ2-7; D gene: -; clone size: -; V gene: TRBV3-1/TRBV3-2; CDR3 protein: CASSQASGQGYEQYF; CDR3 DNA: TGTGCCAGCAGCCAAGCGTCCGGCCAGGGCTACGAGCAGTACTTC
J gene: TRBJ2-3; D gene: -; clone size: -; V gene: TRBV11-2; CDR3 protein: CASSPRVGHSTDTQYF; CDR3 DNA: TGTGCCAGCAGCCCCAGGGTCGGCCACTCCACAGATACGCAGTATTTT
J gene: TRBJ2-7; D gene: -; clone size: -; V gene: TRBV2; CDR3 protein: CACDRDTSYEQYF; CDR3 DNA: TGTGCCTGCGACCGGGACACGTCCTACGAGCAGTACTTC
J gene: TRBJ2-7; D gene: TRBD1; clone size: -; V gene: TRBV9; CDR3 protein: CASSRGQGSSYEQYF; CDR3 DNA: TGTGCCAGCAGCAGGGGACAGGGGTCTTCCTACGAGCAGTACTTC
J gene: TRBJ2-7; D gene: TRBD1; clone size: -; V gene: TRBV7-2; CDR3 protein: CASSPPRDRAYEQYF; CDR3 DNA: TGTGCCAGCAGCCCTCCCCGGGACAGGGCCTACGAGCAGTACTTC
J gene: TRBJ2-1; D gene: TRBD2; clone size: -; V gene: TRBV5-1; CDR3 protein: CASSLGTSGASSYNEQFF; CDR3 DNA: TGCGCCAGCAGCTTAGGGACTAGCGGGGCCAGCTCCTACAATGAGCAGTTCTTC
J gene: TRBJ2-1; D gene: -; clone size: once; V gene: TRBV19; CDR3 protein: CASSIEAGLYNEQFF; CDR3 DNA: TGTGCCAGTAGTATAGAGGCAGGGCTCTACAATGAGCAGTTCTTC
J gene: TRBJ1-4; D gene: -; clone size: once; V gene: TRBV7-9; CDR3 protein: CASSLVQTRTNEKLFF; CDR3 DNA: TGTGCCAGCAGCTTAGTCCAAACCAGAACTAATGAAAAACTGTTTTTT
J gene: TRBJ1-1; D gene: -; clone size: -; V gene: TRBV4-1; CDR3 protein: CASSQEPALGLKDMNTEAFF; CDR3 DNA: TGCGCCAGCAGCCAAGAGCCGGCTTTGGGCTTGAAGGACATGAACACTGAAGCTTTCTTT
J gene: TRBJ2-7; D gene: -; clone size: -; V gene: TRBV18; CDR3 protein: CASSPWTDGGEQYF; CDR3 DNA: TGTGCCAGCTCACCTTGGACAGACGGCGGGGAGCAGTACTTC
J gene: TRBJ1-1; D gene: TRBD1; clone size: -; V gene: TRBV6-2/TRBV6-3; CDR3 protein: CASSYATGSLGTEAFF; CDR3 DNA: TGTGCCAGCAGTTACGCGACAGGGAGTTTGGGCACTGAAGCTTTCTTT
J gene: TRBJ1-1; D gene: TRBD1; clone size: -; V gene: TRBV2; CDR3 protein: CASSEYRGGTEAFF; CDR3 DNA: TGTGCCAGCAGTGAATACAGGGGAGGCACTGAAGCTTTCTTT
J gene: TRBJ1-5; D gene: -; clone size: -; V gene: TRBV6-5; CDR3 protein: CASHSNQPQHF; CDR3 DNA: TGTGCCAGTCATAGCAATCAGCCCCAGCATTTT
J gene: TRBJ2-7; D gene: TRBD1; clone size: -; V gene: TRBV7-2; CDR3 protein: CASSSPGQGVYEQYF; CDR3 DNA: TGTGCCAGCAGCTCACCAGGACAGGGTGTCTACGAGCAGTACTTC
J gene: TRBJ1-4; D gene: TRBD1; clone size: few; V gene: TRBV5-5; CDR3 protein: CASSLGGPVEKLFF; CDR3 DNA: TGTGCCAGCAGCTTAGGGGGCCCGGTGGAAAAACTGTTTTTT
J gene: TRBJ1-1; D gene: TRBD1; clone size: -; V gene: TRBV6-2/TRBV6-3; CDR3 protein: CASSYQQGATEAFF; CDR3 DNA: TGTGCCAGCAGTTACCAACAGGGGGCGACTGAAGCTTTCTTT
J gene: TRBJ1-1; D gene: -; clone size: -; V gene: TRBV18; CDR3 protein: CASSLTGKLNTEAFF; CDR3 DNA: TGTGCCAGCTCACTTACCGGGAAATTGAACACTGAAGCTTTCTTT
J gene: TRBJ1-2; D gene: TRBD1; clone size: -; V gene: TRBV30; CDR3 protein: CAWSVGTGPYGYTF; CDR3 DNA: TGTGCCTGGAGTGTTGGGACAGGGCCATATGGCTACACCTTC
J gene: TRBJ1-5; D gene: TRBD1; clone size: -; V gene: TRBV2; CDR3 protein: CASRGTGGPVPQHF; CDR3 DNA: TGTGCCAGCAGGGGGACAGGGGGGCCCGTGCCCCAGCATTTT
J gene: TRBJ2-3; D gene: TRBD2; clone size: -; V gene: TRBV25-1; CDR3 protein: CASSLTIGTSAGDTQYF; CDR3 DNA: TGTGCCAGCAGCCTAACCATTGGGACTAGCGCTGGGGATACGCAGTATTTT
J gene: TRBJ1-1; D gene: -; clone size: -; V gene: TRBV3-1/TRBV3-2; CDR3 protein: CASSSQGYTEAFF; CDR3 DNA: TGTGCCAGCAGCTCACAGGGTTACACTGAAGCTTTCTTT
J gene: TRBJ1-4; D gene: -; clone size: -; V gene: TRBV5-1; CDR3 protein: CASRGQGGEKLFF; CDR3 DNA: TGCGCCAGCAGAGGGCAGGGAGGGGAAAAACTGTTTTTT
J gene: TRBJ1-1; D gene: -; clone size: -; V gene: TRBV5-1; CDR3 protein: CASSLQEGTEAFF; CDR3 DNA: TGCGCCAGCAGCTTGCAGGAGGGGACTGAAGCTTTCTTT
J gene: TRBJ1-5; D gene: -; clone size: -; V gene: TRBV7-9; CDR3 protein: CASSSNRVGNQPQHF; CDR3 DNA: TGTGCCAGCAGCTCAAACAGGGTTGGTAATCAGCCCCAGCATTTT
J gene: TRBJ2-3; D gene: TRBD1; clone size: -; V gene: TRBV6-5; CDR3 protein: CASMRTGTSTDTQYF; CDR3 DNA: TGTGCCAGCATGAGGACAGGAACCTCCACAGATACGCAGTATTTT
J gene: TRBJ1-2; D gene: TRBD1; clone size: once; V gene: TRBV3-1/TRBV3-2; CDR3 protein: CASSPTSTGGYGYTF; CDR3 DNA: TGTGCCAGCAGCCCTACCTCGACAGGGGGCTACGGCTACACCTTC
J gene: TRBJ2-7; D gene: -; clone size: -; V gene: TRBV12-3/TRBV12-4; CDR3 protein: CASGTGDDYEQYF; CDR3 DNA: TGTGCCAGCGGAACCGGAGACGACTACGAGCAGTACTTC
J gene: TRBJ1-2; D gene: TRBD1; clone size: few; V gene: TRBV27; CDR3 protein: CASTRQGSYGYTF; CDR3 DNA: TGTGCCAGCACCCGACAGGGATCCTATGGCTACACCTTC
J gene: TRBJ1-2; D gene: -; clone size: -; V gene: TRBV7-6; CDR3 protein: CASSWTDYNYGYTF; CDR3 DNA: TGTGCCAGCAGCTGGACAGACTATAACTATGGCTACACCTTC
J gene: TRBJ1-3; D gene: -; clone size: -; V gene: TRBV21-1; CDR3 protein: CASSLSHSGSGNTIYF; CDR3 DNA: TGTGCCAGCAGCCTTTCGCACTCAGGCTCTGGAAACACCATATATTTT
J gene: TRBJ2-5; D gene: -; clone size: -; V gene: TRBV18; CDR3 protein: CASSPLDSSETQYF; CDR3 DNA: TGTGCCAGCTCACCCTTAGACAGTTCTGAGACCCAGTACTTC
J gene: TRBJ1-6; D gene: -; clone size: -; V gene: TRBV6-6; CDR3 protein: CASSFGPGLDSPLHF; CDR3 DNA: TGTGCCAGCAGTTTTGGGCCAGGGCTTGATTCACCCCTCCACTTT
J gene: TRBJ2-2; D gene: TRBD1; clone size: -; V gene: TRBV5-1; CDR3 protein: CASSGRQGAGTGELFF; CDR3 DNA: TGCGCCAGCAGCGGCAGACAGGGGGCCGGCACCGGGGAGCTGTTTTTT
J gene: TRBJ2-7; D gene: -; clone size: -; V gene: TRBV30; CDR3 protein: CAWSDRVREQYF; CDR3 DNA: TGTGCCTGGAGTGACAGAGTACGAGAGCAGTACTTC
J gene: TRBJ2-2; D gene: -; clone size: -; V gene: TRBV30; CDR3 protein: CAWILNTGELFF; CDR3 DNA: TGTGCCTGGATCCTCAACACCGGGGAGCTGTTTTTT
J gene: TRBJ1-1; D gene: -; clone size: -; V gene: TRBV5-6; CDR3 protein: CASSFHYTEAFF; CDR3 DNA: TGTGCCAGCAGCTTCCATTACACTGAAGCTTTCTTT
J gene: TRBJ2-7; D gene: -; clone size: -; V gene: TRBV5-1; CDR3 protein: CASSFLDEQYF; CDR3 DNA: TGCGCCAGCAGCTTCTTAGACGAGCAGTACTTC
J gene: TRBJ1-1; D gene: -; clone size: -; V gene: TRBV3-1/TRBV3-2; CDR3 protein: CASSQGVGGVGTEAFF; CDR3 DNA: TGTGCCAGCAGCCAAGGAGTCGGAGGGGTAGGCACTGAAGCTTTCTTT
J gene: TRBJ1-5; D gene: TRBD1; clone size: -; V gene: TRBV5-4; CDR3 protein: CASSNDRGQQPQHF; CDR3 DNA: TGTGCCAGCAGCAATGACAGGGGGCAACAGCCCCAGCATTTT
J gene: TRBJ1-2; D gene: -; clone size: -; V gene: TRBV5-1; CDR3 protein: CASSPYLDGYTF; CDR3 DNA: TGCGCCAGCAGCCCTTACTTAGATGGCTACACCTTC
J gene: TRBJ2-5; D gene: TRBD2; clone size: -; V gene: TRBV7-3; CDR3 protein: CASSPGTSGPQETQYF; CDR3 DNA: TGTGCCAGCAGCCCCGGGACTAGCGGCCCCCAAGAGACCCAGTACTTC
J gene: TRBJ2-7; D gene: -; clone size: -; V gene: TRBV28; CDR3 protein: CASSKTGYEQYF; CDR3 DNA: TGTGCCAGCAGCAAAACGGGATACGAGCAGTACTTC